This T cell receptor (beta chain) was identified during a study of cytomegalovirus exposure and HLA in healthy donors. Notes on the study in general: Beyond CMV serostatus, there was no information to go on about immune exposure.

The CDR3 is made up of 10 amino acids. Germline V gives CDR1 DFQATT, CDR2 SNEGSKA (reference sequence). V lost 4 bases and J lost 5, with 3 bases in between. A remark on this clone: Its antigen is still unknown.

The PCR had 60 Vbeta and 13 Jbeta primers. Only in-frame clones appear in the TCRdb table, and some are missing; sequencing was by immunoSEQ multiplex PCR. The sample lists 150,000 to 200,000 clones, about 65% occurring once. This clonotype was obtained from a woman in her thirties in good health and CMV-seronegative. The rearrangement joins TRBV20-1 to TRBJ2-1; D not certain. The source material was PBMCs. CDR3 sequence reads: CSAINNEQFF. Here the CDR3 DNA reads TGCAGTGCTATAAACAATGAGCAGTTCTTC.